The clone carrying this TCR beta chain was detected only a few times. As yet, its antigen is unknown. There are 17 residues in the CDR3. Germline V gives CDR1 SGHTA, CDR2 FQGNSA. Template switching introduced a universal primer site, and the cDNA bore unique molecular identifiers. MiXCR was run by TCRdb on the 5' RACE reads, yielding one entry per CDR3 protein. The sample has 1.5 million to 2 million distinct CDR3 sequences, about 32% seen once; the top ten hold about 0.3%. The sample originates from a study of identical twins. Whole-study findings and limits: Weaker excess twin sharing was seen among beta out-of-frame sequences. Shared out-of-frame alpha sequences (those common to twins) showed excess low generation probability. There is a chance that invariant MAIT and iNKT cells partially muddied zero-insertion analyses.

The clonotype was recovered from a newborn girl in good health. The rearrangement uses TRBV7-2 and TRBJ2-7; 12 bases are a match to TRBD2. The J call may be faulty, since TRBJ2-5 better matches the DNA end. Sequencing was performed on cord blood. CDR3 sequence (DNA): TGTGCCAGCAGCTTAGGGTCCTGGACTAGCGGGATTGAGACCCAGTACTTC. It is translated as CASSLGSWTSGIETQYF.